This record concerns one T cell receptor beta chain sequence. This clonotype appeared a few times. The specificity of this receptor is unknown. Per-base qualities were not stored, and no clone one base away is much larger. Systemically healthy Caucasian individuals from Russia, some 38 in total and aged about 6 to 90 years, were included as donors. Approximately 9.3 milliliters of peripheral blood were collected from each donor into EDTA-treated Vacutainer tubes. Ficoll-Paque density-gradient centrifugation was used to isolate PBMCs, with at least 6.5 million per sample. Trizol reagent was used to extract total RNA from the PBMCs, yielding at least 5 micrograms per sample. Naive CD45RAhigh/CD27high T cell percentages were measured by flow cytometry on a PBMC aliquot from every donor. The data derive from a study of blood T cells in healthy people across ages (dated by TCRdb to about 2015). In terms of the full investigation: Template switching captured roughly one uniquely barcoded TCR beta cDNA molecule per two T cells in model experiments. The study analyzed two additional independent replicas of 1 million unique cDNA reads from the same blood draw for two donors, one aged 18 to 30 and one aged 80 or older. Donors were grouped into four age groups: young (average approximately 16 years), middle-aged (roughly 40), aged (about 60) and long-lived (about 90). To avoid experimental bias, donors of different ages were spread randomly across the sequencing lanes. Age-related changes in TCR beta repertoire diversity were measured in the study by deep sequencing normalized with unique cDNA molecular identifiers. Beyond this particular receptor, the publication reports: Compared with the aged group, more naive CD4+ T cells, fewer expanded clones and increased TCR diversity were shown by the long-lived group, suggesting age selection. The percentage of naive T cells measured by flow cytometry correlated strongly with observed TCR beta diversity. As age increased, observed TCR beta diversity per million T cells dropped in a roughly linear way, and a significant reduction was already evident by age around 41. Estimates of total diversity based on one million sequenced T cells were regarded as lower bounds and as underestimates. Because profiling used bulk unsorted PBMCs, naive and antigen-experienced compartments could not be compared conclusively. Donor CMV infection status was unknown, potentially confounding age-related changes in expanded clonotypes.

CDR1 and CDR2, looked up from the germline V gene, are MDHEN and SYDVKM. V was cut back by 7 bases and J by 0 bases, leaving a gap of 14 bases between them. There are 15 amino acids in the CDR3, from cysteine to phenylalanine inclusive. The kept DNA is CDR3 alone, 45 bases in frame from the first base. To prepare the library, 5' RACE was applied. The instrument given in TCRdb is Illumina HiSeq 2500. A second 7 to 11 cycle PCR used a sample-barcoded 5' primer and a J-beta primer mix. A template-switch 5' adaptor carrying 12 random nucleotides introduced a unique molecular identifier onto each TCR beta cDNA molecule. Each sample yielded at least 3 million CDR3-containing paired-end reads. First-strand cDNA was synthesized from all RNA with the Mint cDNA synthesis kit, primed by a TRBC-specific oligonucleotide. Following uracil-DNA glycosylase treatment, all cDNA underwent a first 18-cycle PCR with the universal primers M1SS and BC2_uni_R. The published analysis was carried out like this. For normalization, 1 million high-quality reads were randomly selected from each sample, with every read carrying a distinct molecular identifier. Instead of being binned into consensus sequences, reads with shared molecular identifiers were discarded. MiTCR, with a Q25 quality threshold and the strictest error-elimination algorithm, was used for CDR3 identification, clonotype clustering and error correction. A nonparametric unseen species model using Euler transformation provided a lower-bound estimate of total TCR beta diversity. TCRdb trimmed public reads at Q25 via fastp, called clones via MiXCR and kept in-frame beta chains. CDR3 protein duplicates are merged, each entry listing the most common genes and DNA. For this entry, the V and J calls and clone size follow TCRdb and not the study's own pipeline. The sample table holds about 1.8 million distinct CDR3 sequences, of which roughly 52% were seen once. 2% to 2.5% of the sample goes to the ten largest clones.

This sequence uses TRBV28 and TRBJ2-3, with the D gene not confidently named. Sequenced input: blood. This TCR was sampled from a woman in her 40s in good health. The CDR3 protein sequence reads: CASTPVPPSTDTQYF. The base sequence is TGTGCCAGCACCCCCGTCCCCCCTAGCACAGATACGCAGTATTTT.